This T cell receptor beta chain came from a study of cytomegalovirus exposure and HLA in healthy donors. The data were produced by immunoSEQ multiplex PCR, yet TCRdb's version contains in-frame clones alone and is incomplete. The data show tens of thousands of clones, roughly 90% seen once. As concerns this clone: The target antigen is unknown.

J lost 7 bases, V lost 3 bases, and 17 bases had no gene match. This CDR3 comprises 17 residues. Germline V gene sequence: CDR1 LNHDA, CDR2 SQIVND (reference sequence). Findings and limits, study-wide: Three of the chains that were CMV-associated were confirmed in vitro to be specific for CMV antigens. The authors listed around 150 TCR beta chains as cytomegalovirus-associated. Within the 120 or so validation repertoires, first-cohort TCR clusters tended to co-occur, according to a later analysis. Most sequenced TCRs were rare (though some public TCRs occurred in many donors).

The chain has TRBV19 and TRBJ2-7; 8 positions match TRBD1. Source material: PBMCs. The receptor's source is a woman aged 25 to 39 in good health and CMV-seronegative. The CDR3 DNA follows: TGTGCCAGTAGTATGGAGGGGGCGCGCAGGGGGCAGGTTGAGCAGTACTTC. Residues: CASSMEGARRGQVEQYF.